This is a list of T cell receptor beta chains from one sample in a study of Ad26.COV2.S vaccination and SARS-CoV-2 variants. TCRdb keeps only in-frame clones here, not all; method: immunoSEQ multiplex PCR. The data show about 350,000 clones, approximately 84% seen once. The source was peripheral blood, collected in a trial of Ad26.COV2.S vaccine versus placebo. These receptor sequences come from a person between 18 and 59 years old who received the Ad26.COV2.S COVID-19 vaccine or a placebo. The CDR3 runs from the conserved cysteine through the conserved F or W. D genes are given only for firm matches. Clone size is given for some rows only: seen once, a few or many times, or a class if the clone is expanded.

J gene,clone size,V gene,D gene,CDR3 DNA,CDR3 protein
TRBJ2-5,NA,TRBV4-3,TRBD2,TGCGCCAGCAGCCAAAACTCAGGACTAGCGGGGCAAGAGACCCAGTACTTC,CASSQNSGLAGQETQYF
TRBJ1-2,NA,TRBV7-9,NA,TGTGCCAGCAGCTCAACTCTTGGGGGGCTTGGCTACACCTTC,CASSSTLGGLGYTF
TRBJ1-3,many,TRBV24-1,NA,TGTGCTACCATTGTTTTCTCTGGAAACACCATATATTTT,CATIVFSGNTIYF
TRBJ2-2,NA,TRBV24-1,NA,TGTGCCACCAGTGCCCCCGGACAGCTCAACACCGGGGAGCTGTTTTTT,CATSAPGQLNTGELFF
TRBJ1-2,NA,TRBV7-9,NA,TGTGCCAGCAGCTTAGGGACGGTAACTAATGGCTACACCTTC,CASSLGTVTNGYTF
TRBJ1-2,NA,TRBV6-2/TRBV6-3,TRBD1,TGTGCCAGCAGTTACCCCTTGAACAGGGGACAGATGACTAACTTC,CASSYPLNRGQMTNF
TRBJ1-1,few,TRBV10-1,NA,TGCGCCAGCAGTTTAAATAGTGTGAACACTGAAGCTTTCTTT,CASSLNSVNTEAFF
TRBJ1-5,NA,TRBV27,NA,TGTGCCAGCAGTTTAGAAAGAGCGAATCAGCCCCAGCATTTT,CASSLERANQPQHF
TRBJ1-4,NA,TRBV7-9,TRBD1,TGTGCCAGCAGCACTCACAGGGGCGCGAATGAAAAACTGTTTTTT,CASSTHRGANEKLFF
TRBJ2-7,once,TRBV7-2,NA,TGTGCCAGCGCCTTTGGGGGCCCACCTTACTACGAGCAGTACTTC,CASAFGGPPYYEQYF
TRBJ2-6,NA,TRBV28,NA,TGTGCCAGCAGTTGGTATCCCAACCACTCTGGGGCCAACGTCCTGACTTTC,CASSWYPNHSGANVLTF
TRBJ1-4,NA,TRBV7-2,NA,TGTGCCAGCAGCTTAGGACAGGCTACAACTAATGAAAAACTGTTTTTT,CASSLGQATTNEKLFF
TRBJ1-6,NA,TRBV5-4,NA,TGTGCCAGCAGCTTGACGGCGGGCTATAATTCACCCCTCCACTTT,CASSLTAGYNSPLHF
TRBJ1-3,few,TRBV5-1,NA,TGCGCCAGCAGCTTCGACGGATCTGGAAACACCATATATTTT,CASSFDGSGNTIYF
TRBJ2-1,NA,TRBV2,NA,TGTGCCAGCAGTCTTTTTGATGAGCAGTTCTTC,CASSLFDEQFF
TRBJ2-3,once,TRBV9,NA,TGTGCCAGCAGCATGGCTGGATCCCCTAGCACAGATACGCAGTATTTT,CASSMAGSPSTDTQYF
TRBJ2-5,once,TRBV7-2,TRBD2,TGTGCCAGCAGCCCCGGGGCGGGAGCTTGGACCCAGTACTTC,CASSPGAGAWTQYF
TRBJ2-7,once,TRBV28,NA,TGTGCCAGCAGTTTAATAAGGGGGACGCAGTACTTC,CASSLIRGTQYF
TRBJ1-4,NA,TRBV7-2,NA,TGTGCCAGCAGCTGGCGCAGGGAGGCTAATGAAAAACTGTTTTTT,CASSWRREANEKLFF
TRBJ1-5,NA,TRBV7-8,NA,TGTGCCAGCACCAAGGGCAATCAGCCCCAGCATTTT,CASTKGNQPQHF
TRBJ1-1,NA,TRBV29-1,NA,TGCAGCGTTGAACGGGGATGGACTGAAGCTTTCTTT,CSVERGWTEAFF
TRBJ1-2,NA,TRBV28,TRBD1,TGTGCCAGCAGTTTTTCGGGAGACAGGGGGCGCTTCTATGGCTACACCTTC,CASSFSGDRGRFYGYTF
TRBJ2-7,NA,TRBV3-1/TRBV3-2,NA,TGTGCCAGCAGCACAAGGGGCTCCTACGAGCAGTACTTC,CASSTRGSYEQYF
TRBJ1-4,NA,TRBV7-9,NA,TGTGCCAGCAGCTCGGGTGGGGGGACTAATGAAAAACTGTTTTTT,CASSSGGGTNEKLFF
TRBJ1-2,few,TRBV2,NA,TGTGCCAGCACATCAGGGGACCATGGCTACACCTTC,CASTSGDHGYTF
TRBJ1-5,few,TRBV6-6,NA,TGTGCCAGCAGGGGCCGGAGGCAGGGAGATCAGCCCCAGCATTTT,CASRGRRQGDQPQHF
TRBJ1-2,NA,TRBV19,NA,TGTGCCAGTAGTGAACAGAAATTTGGCTACACCTTC,CASSEQKFGYTF
TRBJ2-2,NA,TRBV28,NA,TGTGCCAGCAGCCCTATGGTCGGGGAGCTGTTTTTT,CASSPMVGELFF
TRBJ2-1,NA,TRBV5-1,NA,TGCGCCAGCAGCTTAGTCAGGAACAATGAGCAGTTCTTC,CASSLVRNNEQFF
TRBJ1-4,few,TRBV19,NA,TGTGCCAGTAGTGCCAACAACCCGGGACCGTGGAATGAAAAACTGTTTTTT,CASSANNPGPWNEKLFF
TRBJ1-1,NA,TRBV9,NA,TGTGCCAGCAGCTTAAGGGGTGGCACTGAAGCTTTCTTT,CASSLRGGTEAFF
TRBJ1-6,NA,TRBV4-3,NA,TGCGCCAGCAGCTTAGGGGCAGGGTCTGATTCACCCCTCCACTTT,CASSLGAGSDSPLHF
TRBJ2-7,NA,TRBV13,NA,TGTGCCAGCAGCTTAGGACCAGACAGCTCCTACGAGCAGTACTTC,CASSLGPDSSYEQYF
TRBJ2-4,once,TRBV5-1,NA,TGCGCCAGCAGCTTCGAGGGGGAAAACATTCAGTACTTC,CASSFEGENIQYF
TRBJ2-1,NA,TRBV5-4,TRBD2,TGTGCCAGCAGCCCAACCACTCCGCGGGAGAACAATGAGCAGTTCTTC,CASSPTTPRENNEQFF
TRBJ2-5,NA,TRBV30,NA,TGTGCCTGGAGTGGTCTTTTAGTGGCCGCGGAGACCCAGTACTTC,CAWSGLLVAAETQYF
TRBJ2-2,NA,TRBV28,TRBD1,TGTGCCAGCACCCCCGAGGGGGCGGACACCGGGGAGCTGTTTTTT,CASTPEGADTGELFF
TRBJ2-7,NA,TRBV19,TRBD1,TGTGCCAGTAGTATAGCCGGTACCGGGACAGGGACCTACGAGCAGTACTTC,CASSIAGTGTGTYEQYF
TRBJ1-5,NA,TRBV5-8,TRBD1,TGTGCCAGCAGATTTCCAGGGGGCTCAGGCAATCAGCCCCAGCATTTT,CASRFPGGSGNQPQHF
TRBJ2-3,NA,TRBV13,TRBD2,TGTGCCAGCAGTATATCCGGACTAGCGGGGGCGGATACGCAGTATTTT,CASSISGLAGADTQYF
TRBJ1-5,NA,TRBV24-1,NA,TGTGCCACCAGTCCGACAGGACCTGGCAATCAGCCCCAGCATTTT,CATSPTGPGNQPQHF